The T cell receptor beta chain under discussion was sequenced for a study of technical replicates of blood from a few donors. Only in-frame clones appear in the TCRdb table, and some are missing; sequencing was by immunoSEQ multiplex PCR. The sample contains just over 75,000 clones, around 94% of which appear only once. This CDR3 spans 14 amino acids. The V gene's germline CDR1 is MGHDK and CDR2 SYGVNS. With 3 bases removed from V and 2 bases from J, the gap between germline ends came to 11 bases. J is TRBJ2-7 and V is TRBV25-1; D is perhaps TRBD1 (5 bases). The sequence was collected from a human donor in good health. Sequencing input: T cells isolated from PBMCs. The CDR3 nucleotides are TGTGCCAGCAGTGAGTTTGAAGGGGCCTACGAGCAGTACTTC. Protein: CASSEFEGAYEQYF.